The 24 T cell receptor beta chains reported below all come from one sample, sequenced in a study of cytomegalovirus exposure and HLA in healthy donors. Here immunoSEQ multiplex PCR was the method, and the copy in TCRdb shows in-frame clones only, minus some. Here the sample spans a few hundred thousand clones, about 86% being singletons. The source material was PBMCs. The receptors were sampled from a young woman in good health and CMV-seronegative.

V and J are TRBV21-1 and TRBJ2-7; the tabulated D call, TRBD1, remains unverified against the DNA. TRBV21-1 constitutes a pseudogene. CDR3 length equals 14 residues. CDR3 residues: CASSKHYRGYEQYF. CDR3 DNA: TGTGCCAGCAGCAAACACTACAGGGGCTACGAGCAGTACTTC.

The rearrangement uses TRBV5-6 and TRBJ1-6; weak D call: TRBD1 (6 bases). V lost 3 bases and J lost 1, with 17 bases in between. CDR1 and CDR2 (germline): SGHDT, YYEEEE. The CDR3 loop spans 18 amino acids. The CDR3 DNA reads as TGTGCCAGCAGCTCCTCAGGGGCCCTTGGATCCTATAATTCACCCCTCCACTTT. It is translated as CASSSSGALGSYNSPLHF.

V usage is TRBV29-1 and J usage is TRBJ2-7; D may be TRBD1 (6 bases). The CDR3 consists of 17 residues. The V end lost 4 bases, the J end lost 1 base, and 23 bases lay between the germline ends. Looked up from germline, CDR1 is SQVTM and CDR2 is ANQGSEA. The CDR3 DNA reads TGCAGCGTTGTTAAAGGTCCGGGAACAGGGCCTTCCTACGAGCAGTACTTC. This translates into CSVVKGPGTGPSYEQYF.

The J gene is TRBJ2-7, the V gene TRBV5-4, with 7 bases fitting TRBD1. Germline V lookup: CDR1 SGHNT, CDR2 YYREEE (reference sequence). Germline trimming cut 4 bases from V and 1 base from J; bases unmatched to any gene: 8. The length of the CDR3 is 15 residues. CDR3 nucleotide sequence: TGTGCCAGCAGCACATCCGGGACAGCTTCCTACGAGCAGTACTTC. Translating it yields CASSTSGTASYEQYF.

The rearrangement links TRBV7-9 to TRBJ2-7; 11 nucleotides match TRBD1. Germline CDR1 reads SEHNR; CDR2 reads FQNEAQ (reference sequence). The V segment lost 7 bases and the J segment 3 bases; nucleotides outside the gene matches: 5. There are 14 residues in the CDR3. CDR3 amino acids: CASTPGTGGYEQYF. CDR3 nucleotide sequence: TGTGCCAGCACCCCCGGGACAGGGGGCTACGAGCAGTACTTC.

This clone was seen only once. V is TRBV10-2 and J is TRBJ1-2, with D unclear. CDR1 and CDR2 (germline): WSHSY, SAAADI. Deletions cut 10 bases from V and 3 bases from J, with 18 bases between. The length of the CDR3 is 14 residues. CDR3 nucleotide sequence: TGCGCCACCAGACCCCGGGTTGGAGACTATGGCTACACCTTC. Translated, it gives CATRPRVGDYGYTF.

The rearrangement links TRBV6-5 to TRBJ2-5; TRBD1 matches 8 bases. Unmatched junction bases numbered 8, after V lost 0 bases and J lost 5 bases. The CDR3 spans 16 residues. Germline CDR1 reads MNHEY; CDR2 reads SVGAGI. The CDR3 DNA is TGTGCCAGCAGTTACTCGATGGCAGGGGGCTTTGAGACCCAGTACTTC. Protein sequence: CASSYSMAGGFETQYF.

The V and J genes are TRBV27 and TRBJ2-5; the D gene is possibly TRBD2 (6 bases). The germline V gene has CDR1 MNHEY and CDR2 SMNVEV (reference sequence). The V and J ends lost 5 bases and 2 bases respectively, with 9 bases between them. The CDR3 extends over 13 amino acids. The CDR3 loop reads CASSEAGQETQYF. DNA for the CDR3: TGTGCCAGCAGTGAAGCGGGTCAAGAGACCCAGTACTTC.

The rearrangement joins TRBV6-5 to TRBJ1-1; TRBD1 is a possible D gene (5 bases). Trimming removed 1 base from V and 1 base from J, with 7 bases in between. The CDR3 totals 14 residues. Germline CDR1 reads MNHEY; CDR2 reads SVGAGI. The CDR3 reads CASSYWGENTEAFF. In DNA, the CDR3 is TGTGCCAGCAGTTACTGGGGGGAGAACACTGAAGCTTTCTTT.

V usage is TRBV4-3 and J usage is TRBJ2-7, with no clear D. The CDR3 extends over 13 amino acids. V lost 0 bases and J lost 4, with 7 bases in between. In germline, CDR1 is LGHNA, CDR2 YSLEER. In DNA form, the CDR3 reads TGCGCCAGCAGCCAAGATAAACAGTACGAGCAGTACTTC. It is translated as CASSQDKQYEQYF.

The chain joins TRBV27 to TRBJ2-7; tentative D call: TRBD2 (6 bases). CDR1 MNHEY and CDR2 SMNVEV come from the germline V gene (reference sequence). V lost 4 bases to trimming and J lost 2 bases, with 15 bases between them. This CDR3 contains 15 residues. The CDR3 loop is CASSSGVPGAYEQYF. DNA of the CDR3: TGTGCCAGCAGTTCTGGGGTGCCGGGAGCCTACGAGCAGTACTTC.

V usage is TRBV27 and J usage is TRBJ1-2; TRBD1 agrees at 10 bases. The germline CDR1 and CDR2 sequences are MNHEY and SMNVEV (reference sequence). V shed 4 bases, J shed 5 bases, and the junction held 7 bases outside the gene matches. The CDR3 spans 15 residues. This chain's CDR3 is CASSSGTGARYGYTF. The CDR3, as DNA: TGTGCCAGCAGTTCGGGGACAGGGGCGAGATATGGCTACACCTTC.

This clone showed up just a few times. V is TRBV11-3 and J is TRBJ2-7; 8 positions match TRBD2. V lost 1 base and J lost 7; bases outside the gene matches: 9. The germline V gene encodes CDR1 SGHNT and CDR2 YENEEA. This CDR3 has 15 residues. The CDR3 region is CASSLVGTSGGEQYF. CDR3 sequence (DNA): TGTGCCAGCAGCTTAGTGGGAACTAGCGGTGGAGAGCAGTACTTC.

The chain employs TRBV4-3 and TRBJ1-2, with 7 bases lining up with TRBD1. The CDR3 has 15 amino acids. Unmatched junction bases numbered 8, after V lost 6 bases and J lost 1 base. Germline CDR1 reads LGHNA; CDR2 reads YSLEER. CDR3 amino acids: CASRWDSTNNYGYTF. The CDR3, as DNA: TGCGCCAGCAGATGGGACAGTACTAATAACTATGGCTACACCTTC.

V is TRBV7-9 and J is TRBJ1-6, with TRBD1 identical over 7 bases. From germline, CDR1 is SEHNR and CDR2 FQNEAQ (reference sequence). The junction had 2 bases not matched to a gene; V was cut back by 2 bases and J by 7 bases. There are 14 residues in the CDR3. The CDR3 sequence: CASSLQGENSPLHF. The CDR3 region has the DNA TGTGCCAGCAGCTTACAGGGGGAGAATTCACCCCTCCACTTT.

The chain employs TRBV28 and TRBJ2-3; TRBD2 might be the D (6 bases). The germline V and J ends were trimmed by 3 bases and 2 bases, with 12 bases remaining between them. Germline V gives CDR1 MDHEN, CDR2 SYDVKM. This CDR3 spans 15 amino acids. CDR3 bases: TGTGCCAGCAGTTTTGGAGGGGCCCCCACAGATACGCAGTATTTT. Residues: CASSFGGAPTDTQYF.

The rearrangement joins TRBV28 to TRBJ2-7; the D is unclear. Between the trimmed V and J ends, which lost 4 bases and 7 bases, there was a span of 14 bases. Germline lookup yields CDR1 MDHEN and CDR2 SYDVKM. This CDR3 region has 13 residues. The CDR3 is CASSSLGLGEQYF. The CDR3 coding sequence is TGTGCCAGCAGTTCCTTGGGCTTGGGTGAGCAGTACTTC.

V gene TRBV13 combines with J gene TRBJ1-4, with a possible D match to TRBD1 (5 bases). The germline V and J ends were trimmed by 8 bases and 7 bases, with 11 bases remaining between them. This CDR3 contains 12 residues. Germline V gene data show CDR1 as PRHDT and CDR2 as FYEKMQ (reference sequence). CDR3 in amino acids: CASGGAGEKLFF. CDR3 in DNA: TGTGCCAGCGGAGGGGCCGGTGAAAAACTGTTTTTT. The full variable domain, completed using reference TRBV13 and TRBJ1-4, is AAGVIQSPRHLIKEKRETATLKCYPIPRHDTVYWYQQGPGQDPQFLISFYEKMQSDKGSIPDRFSAQQFSDYHSELNMSSLELGDSALYFCASGGAGEKLFFGSGTQLSVL.

The CDR3 sequence: CASTTGEGQRARVGNQPQHF. CDR3 DNA sequence: TGTGCCAGTACCACCGGGGAGGGGCAGAGGGCGCGCGTGGGCAATCAGCCCCAGCATTTT. The V gene is TRBV19, the J gene TRBJ1-5; D is perhaps TRBD1 (5 bases). Trimming removed 7 bases at V and 2 bases at J, with 30 bases between. The CDR3 extends over 20 amino acids. Germline V gives CDR1 LNHDA, CDR2 SQIVND (reference sequence).

The chain combines TRBV29-1 with TRBJ1-2; 8 bases agree with TRBD1. The CDR3 loop spans 13 amino acids. CDR1 and CDR2 (germline): SQVTM, ANQGSEA. The V gene end was trimmed by 7 bases and the J gene end by 3 bases; junction bases not matched to a gene: 7. As DNA, the CDR3 is TGCAGCGCCCAGACAGGGGAGGACTATGGCTACACCTTC. It yields the protein CSAQTGEDYGYTF. Variable domain in full (rest from reference TRBV29-1 and TRBJ1-2): SAVISQKPSRDICQRGTSLTIQCQVDSQVTMMFWYRQQPGQSLTLIATANQGSEATYESGFVIDKFPISRPNLTFSTLTVSNMSPEDSSIYLCSAQTGEDYGYTFGSGTRLTVV.

This chain joins TRBV12-5 and TRBJ1-1; possible D gene TRBD1, 5 bases. Germline V gene data show CDR1 as LGHNT and CDR2 as FRNRAP. V lost 5 bases, J lost 1 base, and 11 bases lay in between. The CDR3 has 14 residues. Here the CDR3 reads CASGPDTTNTEAFF. The DNA of the CDR3 is TGTGCTAGTGGTCCGGACACCACGAACACTGAAGCTTTCTTT.

The CDR3 DNA reads as TGTGCCAGCAGCCAAGCTAGCGGGACTAACACAGATACGCAGTATTTT. Its protein product is CASSQASGTNTDTQYF. The rearrangement uses TRBV4-2 and TRBJ2-3, with 9 bases matching TRBD2. CDR3 length: 16 residues. CDR1 and CDR2 from the germline V gene are LGHNA and YNFKEQ. V shed 1 base and J 2 bases; nucleotides not matched to a gene: 4.

The chain recombines TRBV4-1 with TRBJ2-7; tentative D call: TRBD1 (6 bases). Trimming cost V 0 bases and J 1 base, with 10 bases left between them. This CDR3 region has 15 residues. Germline values: CDR1 MGHRA, CDR2 YSYEKL. CDR3: CASSQDRTASYEQYF. CDR3 nucleotides: TGCGCCAGCAGCCAAGATAGGACAGCTTCCTACGAGCAGTACTTC.

CDR3 in amino acids: CASRQQRDTGELFF. The CDR3 DNA reads as TGTGCCAGCAGACAACAGCGGGACACCGGGGAGCTGTTTTTT. The chain uses TRBV6-5 and TRBJ2-2; D might be TRBD2 (6 bases). Trimming shortened V by 6 bases and J by 3 bases, and 11 bases separated the two germline ends. Germline loops: CDR1 MNHEY, CDR2 SVGAGI. This CDR3 has 14 residues.